A selection of T cell receptor beta chains follows, all from one sample in a study of blood T cell repertoires in COVID-19. The data were produced by immunoSEQ multiplex PCR, yet TCRdb's version contains in-frame clones alone and is incomplete. This table holds 300,000 to 350,000 clones, over 85% found once. The sample taken for sequencing was peripheral blood. Every receptor here comes from a woman between 55 and 75 years old with COVID-19, enrolled during active disease. The CDR3 runs from the conserved cysteine through the conserved F or W. A D gene is named only where the DNA matches it firmly. Some rows have no size entry. The others give once, few or many, or a class for an expanded clone.

>.|TRBJ2-5|TRBD2|TRBV11-3
CASSFAGGPEETQYF
TGTGCCAGCAGCTTCGCGGGGGGTCCTGAAGAGACCCAGTACTTC
>few|TRBJ2-6|TRBD1|TRBV19
CASSIGQGESSGANVLTF
TGTGCCAGTAGTATAGGTCAGGGGGAGAGCTCTGGGGCCAACGTCCTGACTTTC
>.|TRBJ2-2|TRBD1|TRBV18
CASSTGQRNTGELFF
TGTGCCAGCTCAACGGGACAGCGCAACACCGGGGAGCTGTTTTTT
>.|TRBJ1-1|.|TRBV12-3/TRBV12-4
CASSFERNTEAFF
TGTGCCAGCAGTTTTGAGAGGAACACTGAAGCTTTCTTT
>.|TRBJ1-5|TRBD1|TRBV2
CASRGGTGTNQPQHF
TGTGCCAGCAGGGGGGGGACAGGGACCAATCAGCCCCAGCATTTT
>.|TRBJ1-4|.|TRBV4-1
CASSQEVAVTNEKLFF
TGCGCCAGCAGCCAAGAGGTGGCCGTAACTAATGAAAAACTGTTTTTT
>.|TRBJ2-1|.|TRBV9
CASSVGSMGDNEQFF
TGTGCCAGCAGCGTAGGTTCGATGGGAGACAATGAGCAGTTCTTC
>.|TRBJ2-3|.|TRBV27
CASSPNRLMRTDTQYF
TGTGCCAGCAGTCCGAACCGACTAATGCGCACAGATACGCAGTATTTT
>.|TRBJ1-1|TRBD1|TRBV7-9
CASSPDTFRGREAFF
TGTGCCAGCAGCCCCGACACCTTCAGGGGGCGAGAAGCTTTCTTT
>.|TRBJ2-5|.|TRBV15
CATSRDRSVVETQYF
TGTGCCACCAGCAGAGACAGGTCGGTGGTGGAGACCCAGTACTTC
>.|TRBJ2-1|TRBD1|TRBV6-6
CASSYTRGQTYNEQFF
TGTGCCAGCAGTTACACCCGGGGACAGACCTACAATGAGCAGTTCTTC
>.|TRBJ1-1|.|TRBV2
CASSILARMNTEAFF
TGTGCCAGCAGCATATTGGCGAGGATGAACACTGAAGCTTTCTTT
>.|TRBJ1-3|TRBD1|TRBV7-2
CASSPDRVNTIYF
TGTGCCAGCAGCCCGGACAGGGTGAACACCATATATTTT
>.|TRBJ2-2|TRBD1|TRBV5-1
CASSQTTGDTGELFF
TGCGCCAGCAGCCAAACTACAGGGGACACCGGGGAGCTGTTTTTT
>.|TRBJ1-6|.|TRBV2
CASSQQGEGNSPLHF
TGTGCCAGCAGTCAACAGGGAGAGGGGAATTCACCCCTCCACTTT
>.|TRBJ1-6|TRBD1|TRBV2
CASGRTGLARSPLHF
TGTGCCAGCGGAAGGACAGGGTTAGCAAGATCACCCCTCCACTTT
>.|TRBJ2-3|TRBD2|TRBV6-6
CASKASGGSDTQYF
TGTGCCAGCAAGGCTAGCGGGGGATCAGATACGCAGTATTTT
>.|TRBJ1-4|.|TRBV10-3
CATRQGTTNEKLFF
TGTGCCACCCGGCAGGGAACGACTAATGAAAAACTGTTTTTT
>few|TRBJ1-5|TRBD1|TRBV5-1
CASSLTGGNQPQHF
TGCGCCAGCAGCTTGACAGGGGGGAATCAGCCCCAGCATTTT
>.|TRBJ2-3|.|TRBV11-1
CASSLGLIDTQYF
TGTGCCAGCAGCCTCGGTTTAATAGATACGCAGTATTTT
>.|TRBJ2-7|TRBD2|TRBV6-5
CASNLLAGGRDEQYF
TGTGCCAGCAACCTACTAGCGGGGGGCCGCGACGAGCAGTACTTC
>.|TRBJ1-3|TRBD1|TRBV5-1
CASTSQGADSGNTIYF
TGCGCCAGCACCTCACAGGGGGCGGACTCTGGAAACACCATATATTTT
>.|TRBJ1-5|TRBD1|TRBV2
CASRRDRPIRNQPQHF
TGTGCCAGCAGGAGGGACAGACCTATCCGCAATCAGCCCCAGCATTTT
>.|TRBJ2-7|TRBD1|TRBV6-5
CASKEAPGTGYEQYF
TGTGCCAGCAAGGAGGCCCCTGGGACAGGGTACGAGCAGTACTTC
>once|TRBJ1-1|TRBD1|TRBV7-9
CASSLGQWAEAFF
TGTGCCAGCAGCTTGGGACAGTGGGCGGAAGCTTTCTTT
>.|TRBJ1-4|.|TRBV2
CASTRAAGQEKLFF
TGTGCCAGCACCCGGGCGGCAGGGCAAGAAAAACTGTTTTTT
>.|TRBJ1-2|.|TRBV19
CASSITPGGGYTF
TGTGCCAGTAGTATAACTCCGGGGGGAGGCTACACCTTC
>.|TRBJ2-2|TRBD1|TRBV19
CASKIGLDRAYTGELFF
TGTGCCAGTAAGATAGGACTGGACAGGGCTTACACCGGGGAGCTGTTTTTT
>few|TRBJ1-5|.|TRBV28
CASSPGFSSNQPQHF
TGTGCCAGCAGCCCCGGGTTCAGTAGCAATCAGCCCCAGCATTTT
>.|TRBJ1-5|TRBD1|TRBV19
CASTMGQLNQPQHF
TGTGCCAGTACCATGGGACAGCTCAATCAGCCCCAGCATTTT
>.|TRBJ2-5|TRBD2|TRBV19
CASSPTSGGAGETQYF
TGTGCCAGTAGTCCAACTAGCGGGGGGGCCGGAGAGACCCAGTACTTC
>.|TRBJ2-7|TRBD1|TRBV6-5
CASSTTKQGEQYF
TGTGCCAGCAGCACTACAAAACAGGGGGAGCAGTACTTC
>.|TRBJ1-2|.|TRBV4-1
CASSPRQALSSYGYTF
TGCGCCAGCAGCCCTCGACAGGCTCTGAGTAGTTATGGCTACACCTTC
>.|TRBJ2-3|TRBD2|TRBV18
CASSPPLLAGGTDTQYF
TGTGCCAGCTCACCACCGTTACTAGCGGGAGGCACAGATACGCAGTATTTT
>.|TRBJ2-3|TRBD2|TRBV28
CASSLLLAGGGETDTQYF
TGTGCCAGCAGTTTATTGCTAGCGGGGGGCGGGGAAACAGATACGCAGTATTTT
>.|TRBJ1-2|.|TRBV19
CASSTTRGDYGYTF
TGTGCCAGTAGTACCACCCGGGGGGACTATGGCTACACCTTC
>.|TRBJ1-1|.|TRBV19
CASSQGTPYTEAFF
TGTGCCAGTAGTCAGGGAACACCATACACTGAAGCTTTCTTT
>.|TRBJ1-2|TRBD1|TRBV19
CASSLEDRVGGYTF
TGTGCCAGTAGTTTAGAAGACAGGGTTGGCGGCTACACCTTC
>.|TRBJ2-3|.|TRBV7-2
CASSTRQVTDTQYF
TGTGCCAGCAGCACCCGACAGGTCACAGATACGCAGTATTTT
>.|TRBJ1-1|.|TRBV27
CASSFWANTEAFF
TGTGCCAGCAGTTTTTGGGCGAACACTGAAGCTTTCTTT
>.|TRBJ2-7|.|TRBV27
CASRPRQFHEQYF
TGTGCCAGCAGACCGAGACAGTTCCACGAGCAGTACTTC
>.|TRBJ1-2|.|TRBV9
CASSVPSPGGGGYTF
TGTGCCAGCAGCGTTCCCTCTCCGGGGGGCGGAGGCTACACCTTC
>.|TRBJ1-5|TRBD1|TRBV19
CASSPTGGKGNQPQHF
TGTGCCAGTAGTCCCACAGGGGGCAAAGGCAATCAGCCCCAGCATTTT
>.|TRBJ1-5|TRBD1|TRBV20-1
CSASPGTGSNQPQHF
TGCAGTGCTAGTCCCGGGACAGGGAGCAATCAGCCCCAGCATTTT
>.|TRBJ1-2|.|TRBV29-1
CSVEEQGNYGYTF
TGCAGCGTTGAAGAACAGGGAAACTATGGCTACACCTTC
>.|TRBJ1-2|.|TRBV28
CASSFSGPIYGYTF
TGTGCCAGCAGTTTCAGTGGGCCCATCTATGGCTACACCTTC
>.|TRBJ1-5|.|TRBV7-6
CASSLAQGRHQPQHF
TGTGCCAGCAGCTTAGCGCAAGGGAGGCATCAGCCCCAGCATTTT
>.|TRBJ2-2|.|TRBV5-1
CASSLATGANTGELFF
TGCGCCAGCAGCTTGGCGACAGGAGCAAACACCGGGGAGCTGTTTTTT
>.|TRBJ1-6|TRBD1|TRBV5-1
CASSLEGTGLGPLHF
TGCGCCAGCAGCTTGGAAGGGACAGGGTTAGGTCCCCTCCACTTT